This entry lists 30 T cell receptor beta chains sequenced from one sample in a study of cytomegalovirus exposure and HLA in healthy donors. Primers for the PCR totalled 60 Vbeta and 13 Jbeta. TCRdb's copy holds only in-frame clones and misses some; the assay was immunoSEQ multiplex PCR. The profile covers tens of thousands of clones, with approximately 80% appearing a single time and approximately 7% taken by the ten largest. Input material: PBMCs. These receptors all stem from a human donor in good health.

This chain uses TRBV6-5 with TRBJ2-7; weak D call: TRBD1 (6 bases). This CDR3 is 13 amino acids long. CDR1 and CDR2 (germline): MNHEY, SVGAGI. Trimming shortened V by 5 bases and J by 2 bases, and 10 bases separated the two germline ends. In DNA form, the CDR3 reads TGTGCCAGCAGTAACAGGGCCGCCTACGAGCAGTACTTC. This translates into CASSNRAAYEQYF.

To note about this clone: An end of the junction differs from the germline gene, which may be a read error. The V call is TRBV7-3, the J call TRBJ2-7, with TRBD1 matching over 9 bases. CDR3 length: 12 amino acids. Germline-derived CDR1 and CDR2 are SGHTA and FQGTGA. The CDR3 nucleotides are TGTGCCAGCAGTCAGGGACAGGGCGAGAAGTACTTC. Translating it yields CASSQGQGEKYF.

The chain uses TRBV6-1 and TRBJ2-1; tentative D call: TRBD1 (6 bases). The V gene's germline CDR1 is MNHNS and CDR2 SASEGT. This CDR3 is 18 amino acids long. Trimming left V 4 bases short and J 0 bases short, with 19 bases between. The CDR3 here is CASSAIGIQGHSYNEQFF. DNA of the CDR3: TGTGCCAGCAGTGCCATCGGAATACAGGGCCACTCCTACAATGAGCAGTTCTTC.

This chain joins TRBV7-3 and TRBJ2-3; 8 nucleotides align to TRBD2. V shed 7 bases, J shed 7 bases, and the junction held 16 bases outside the gene matches. In germline, CDR1 is SGHTA, CDR2 FQGTGA. The CDR3 spans 16 residues. Written as DNA, the CDR3 is TGTGCCAGCACCAAAAGTCCCCGAGCGGGGGACCATACGCAGTATTTT. It yields the protein CASTKSPRAGDHTQYF. Together with reference TRBV7-3 and TRBJ2-3, the CDR3 gives the full variable domain: GAGVSQTPSNKVTEKGKYVELRCDPISGHTALYWYRQSLGQGPEFLIYFQGTGAADDSGLPNDRFFAVRPEGSVSTLKIQRTERGDSAVYLCASTKSPRAGDHTQYFGPGTRLTVL.

This clone was counted once. This chain connects TRBV5-4 to TRBJ1-1, with a possible D match to TRBD1 (6 bases). Germline loops: CDR1 SGHNT, CDR2 YYREEE (reference sequence). The CDR3 length is 13 residues. Trimming shortened V by 4 bases and J by 4 bases, and 11 bases separated the two germline ends. The CDR3 spells CASSPDRTTEAFF. The DNA for the CDR3 is TGTGCCAGCAGCCCCGACAGGACCACTGAAGCTTTCTTT.

For this clone: One end of the junction varies from germline; a read error may be responsible. This chain joins TRBV6-6 and TRBJ1-4; no clear D gene. This CDR3 is 15 amino acids long. The germline V gene encodes CDR1 MNHNY and CDR2 SVGAGI (reference sequence). The CDR3 nucleotides are TGTGCCAGCAGTTCCTCCGAGGCGACTAATGAAAAACTGCTTTTT. Residues: CASSSSEATNEKLLF.

This chain uses TRBV2 with TRBJ1-1; D unresolved. The CDR3 length is 13 residues. Trimming left V 0 bases short and J 8 bases short, with 10 bases between. Germline CDR1 and CDR2: SNHLY and FYNNEI. CDR3 bases: TGTGCCAGCAGTGAAGCAAACCTCGAGGAAGCTTTCTTT. It specifies CASSEANLEEAFF.

The J gene is TRBJ1-3, the V gene TRBV6-5, with 9 bases matching TRBD1. Germline V CDR1 and CDR2: MNHEY, SVGAGI. J lost 8 bases, V lost 5 bases, and 1 base had no gene match. The CDR3 length is 12 residues. The CDR3: CASSRTGDTIYF. For the CDR3, the DNA is TGTGCCAGCAGTCGGACAGGGGACACCATATATTTT.

The chain employs TRBV7-9 and TRBJ2-3; 7 nucleotides agree with TRBD2. The CDR3 loop spans 17 amino acids. The V gene end was trimmed by 0 bases and the J gene end by 1 base; junction bases not matched to a gene: 7. CDR1 and CDR2 (germline): SEHNR, FQNEAQ (reference sequence). The CDR3 reads CASSLAGGAGGTDTQYF. CDR3 sequence (DNA): TGTGCCAGCAGCTTAGCAGGAGGGGCGGGGGGCACAGATACGCAGTATTTT.

The J gene is TRBJ1-1, the V gene TRBV18, with TRBD1 as a possible D gene (5 bases). V gave up 3 bases and J gave up 10 bases, with 9 bases separating them. This CDR3 region has 11 residues. From germline, CDR1 is KGHSH and CDR2 LQKENI. The CDR3 DNA is TGTGCCAGCTCACCCCAGGGTTCAGCTTTCTTT. Amino acid sequence: CASSPQGSAFF.

The rearrangement joins TRBV2 to TRBJ1-6; 7 bases are shared with TRBD1. V lost 6 bases, J lost 6 bases, and 5 bases stayed unmatched. The CDR3 runs 14 residues. Germline CDR1 SNHLY, CDR2 FYNNEI. This CDR3 is CASSAGQSNSPLHF. CDR3 nucleotides: TGTGCCAGCAGCGCGGGACAGAGTAATTCACCCCTCCACTTT.

This chain connects TRBV5-1 to TRBJ2-7; TRBD1 aligns across 9 bases. With V trimmed by 0 bases and J by 4 bases, 5 bases remained unmatched. Germline V gene lookup returns CDR1 SGHRS and CDR2 YFSETQ. This CDR3 spans 15 amino acids. DNA of the CDR3: TGCGCCAGCAGCTTGGCCCAGACAGGGGGGTACGAGCAGTACTTC. It yields the protein CASSLAQTGGYEQYF.

The genes are TRBV9 and TRBJ2-7, with 8 bases matching TRBD1. Germline CDR1 and CDR2: SGDLS and YYNGEE. With V trimmed by 3 bases and J by 5 bases, 7 bases remained unmatched. This CDR3 comprises 14 residues. CDR3 nucleotides: TGTGCCAGCAGCGGGGGACAGGTCCTAGACGAGCAGTACTTC. Encoded protein: CASSGGQVLDEQYF.

A single count supports this clone. The chain is built from TRBV7-2 and TRBJ2-1, with D perhaps matching TRBD1 (6 bases). CDR1 and CDR2 from the germline V gene are SGHTA and FQGNSA. Trimming shortened V by 3 bases and J by 0 bases, and 15 bases separated the two germline ends. CDR3 size: 17 residues. The CDR3 DNA follows: TGTGCCAGCAGCTTGGGGGCTAGTGCCTACTCCTACAATGAGCAGTTCTTC. This encodes CASSLGASAYSYNEQFF.

V and J are TRBV27 and TRBJ2-5; possible D gene TRBD1, 6 bases. V was cut by 4 bases and J by 7 bases, with 13 bases left in between. The CDR3 totals 13 residues. Germline values: CDR1 MNHEY, CDR2 SMNVEV (reference sequence). Here the CDR3 DNA reads TGTGCCAGCAGTTCCTTTGGGGGCGGGACCCAGTACTTC. It specifies CASSSFGGGTQYF.

This clone was counted a few times. CDR3 loop: CASSLASGGNNEQFF. The CDR3 nucleotides read TGCGCCAGCAGCTTGGCCTCGGGCGGGAACAATGAGCAGTTCTTC. V is TRBV5-1 and J is TRBJ2-1; TRBD2 might be the D (6 bases). CDR1 and CDR2 from the germline V gene are SGHRS and YFSETQ. This CDR3 has 15 residues. The V end was cut by 0 bases, the J end by 5 bases, with 12 bases between.

The gene calls are TRBV6-5 and TRBJ2-2; D possibly corresponds to TRBD2 (6 bases). This CDR3 contains 15 residues. The germline gives CDR1 MNHEY, CDR2 SVGAGI. The V and J ends lost 0 bases and 6 bases respectively, with 11 bases between them. DNA of the CDR3: TGTGCCAGCAGTTACTCCACTCAGCGGGCCGGGGAGCTGTTTTTT. The encoded protein is CASSYSTQRAGELFF.

This clone appeared a single time. The chain is built from TRBV5-1 and TRBJ2-3; TRBD2 aligns across 8 bases. V lost 3 bases and J lost 2; bases outside the gene matches: 5. This CDR3 is built from 15 residues. Germline V gene data show CDR1 as SGHRS and CDR2 as YFSETQ. DNA for the CDR3: TGCGCCAGCAGCTCCAAGCGGGGGCACACAGATACGCAGTATTTT. Amino acid sequence: CASSSKRGHTDTQYF.

The chain links TRBV7-9 to TRBJ2-7; TRBD1 matches 7 bases. The CDR3 runs 15 residues. CDR1 and CDR2 (germline): SEHNR, FQNEAQ (reference sequence). V lost 3 bases to trimming and J lost 2 bases; unmatched junction nucleotides: 7. In DNA, the CDR3 is TGTGCCAGCAGCTTCGGGACAGCTGTAACCTACGAGCAGTACTTC. Protein product: CASSFGTAVTYEQYF. Complete variable domain (other parts from reference TRBV7-9 and TRBJ2-7): DTGVSQNPRHKITKRGQNVTFRCDPISEHNRLYWYRQTLGQGPEFLTYFQNEAQLEKSRLLSDRFSAERPKGSFSTLEIQRTEQGDSAMYLCASSFGTAVTYEQYFGPGTRLTVT.

This clone was seen more than once but under ten times. The chain employs TRBV29-1 and TRBJ2-5, with 7 bases that match TRBD1. The CDR3 has 16 residues. V gave up 7 bases and J gave up 5 bases; unmatched junction bases: 19. CDR1 is SQVTM and CDR2 is ANQGSEA in the germline V gene. The CDR3 nucleotides read TGCAGCGGGATTCGGGACCAATCGACAGGGTCCGAGACCCAGTACTTC. Its protein product is CSGIRDQSTGSETQYF.

This sequence joins TRBV6-1 and TRBJ1-5; no clear D gene. The CDR3 loop spans 15 amino acids. V lost 2 bases and J 2 bases, leaving 10 bases between the germline ends. Germline loops: CDR1 MNHNS, CDR2 SASEGT. DNA of the CDR3: TGTGCCAGCAGTGAATATCCGTCGGGCAATCAGCCCCAGCATTTT. Residues: CASSEYPSGNQPQHF.

This CDR3 reads CASSPRTRGDEQFF. The CDR3 bases are TGTGCCAGTAGTCCGCGGACTAGAGGGGATGAGCAGTTCTTC. The chain is built from TRBV19 and TRBJ2-1; TRBD2 agrees at 7 bases. The CDR3 loop spans 14 amino acids. The V gene's germline CDR1 is LNHDA and CDR2 SQIVND (reference sequence). V lost 5 bases, J lost 8 bases, and 9 bases stayed unmatched.

This rearrangement joins TRBV4-1 to TRBJ2-6; TRBD2 might be the D (5 bases). V was trimmed by 1 base and J by 0 bases, leaving 7 bases between them. The CDR3 runs 16 residues. Germline values: CDR1 MGHRA, CDR2 YSYEKL. The CDR3 spells CASSQAGSSGANVLTF. The CDR3 region has the DNA TGCGCCAGCAGCCAAGCGGGGAGCTCTGGGGCCAACGTCCTGACTTTC.

This chain joins TRBV9 and TRBJ2-3; 7 bases agree with TRBD2. Germline lookup yields CDR1 SGDLS and CDR2 YYNGEE. This CDR3 is 16 amino acids long. Trimming cost V 0 bases and J 2 bases; bases outside gene matches: 6. The CDR3 nucleotides read TGTGCCAGCAGCGTAGTCGTCGGGGGGACCACAGATACGCAGTATTTT. Residues: CASSVVVGGTTDTQYF. The entire variable domain, with the rest obtained from reference TRBV9 and TRBJ2-3, is as follows: DSGVTQTPKHLITATGQRVTLRCSPRSGDLSVYWYQQSLDQGLQFLIQYYNGEERAKGNILERFSAQQFPDLHSELNLSSLELGDSALYFCASSVVVGGTTDTQYFGPGTRLTVL.

The rearrangement links TRBV2 to TRBJ2-5; 14 positions match TRBD2. Germline assignment: CDR1 SNHLY and CDR2 FYNNEI. The CDR3 is 15 residues long. Losses at the gene ends were 6 bases for V and 7 bases for J; bases not matched to a gene: 7. The CDR3 coding sequence is TGTGCCAGCAGGAAGACTAGCGGGGGGGCGGGGACCCAGTACTTC. Translating it yields CASRKTSGGAGTQYF.

CDR3 sequence (DNA): TGTGCCAGCTCACCACTTAAAACAGGGAACTCTGGAAACACCATATATTTT. It codes for CASSPLKTGNSGNTIYF. The rearrangement links TRBV18 to TRBJ1-3; TRBD1 is a possible D gene (6 bases). Trimming removed 1 base from V and 0 bases from J, with 13 bases in between. The CDR3 extends over 17 amino acids. The germline V gene has CDR1 KGHSH and CDR2 LQKENI.

J is TRBJ1-5 and V is TRBV6-1; D is ambiguous. In germline, CDR1 is MNHNS, CDR2 SASEGT. The CDR3 is made up of 14 amino acids. Trimming pared 3 bases from V and 0 bases from J, leaving 6 bases between. In nucleotides, the CDR3 is TGTGCCAGCAGTGATAGTTATAGCAATCAGCCCCAGCATTTT. Its translation is CASSDSYSNQPQHF.

The chain has TRBV29-1 and TRBJ2-1; TRBD2 matches 16 bases. CDR1 is SQVTM, CDR2 ANQGSEA, per germline. This CDR3 has 14 amino acids. V lost 6 bases to trimming and J lost 10 bases; unmatched junction nucleotides: 6. DNA for the CDR3: TGCAGCGTCGGGACTAGCGGGGGGGCAAGGGAGCAGTTCTTC. Translation gives CSVGTSGGAREQFF.

This rearrangement joins TRBV2 to TRBJ2-6; TRBD1 agrees at 8 bases. Trimming took 7 bases from V and 0 from J; bases not matched to a gene: 5. In germline, CDR1 is SNHLY, CDR2 FYNNEI. This CDR3 is 16 amino acids long. The DNA for the CDR3 is TGTGCCAGCAACCCCGGGACAGGCTCTGGGGCCAACGTCCTGACTTTC. The encoded protein is CASNPGTGSGANVLTF.

This clone appeared once. The chain links TRBV5-1 to TRBJ1-6; 7 bases fit TRBD1. The CDR3 covers 14 residues. Germline V gene data show CDR1 as SGHRS and CDR2 as YFSETQ. Unmatched junction bases numbered 3, after V lost 2 bases and J lost 7 bases. CDR3 residues: CASSFRQGNSPLHF. CDR3 DNA sequence: TGCGCCAGCAGCTTTAGACAGGGCAATTCACCCCTCCACTTT.